The 25 T cell receptor beta chains reported below all come from one sample, sequenced in a study of T-cell reconstitution after alpha-beta-depleted transplantation in children. A library of TCRbeta sequences, prepared with unique molecular identifiers, was generated. TCRdb independently ran MiXCR on the PCR reads; one entry per CDR3 protein. Here the sample spans roughly 200,000 distinct CDR3 sequences, under 8.5% being singletons. The sequences come from PBMCs, collected before TCRalphabeta/CD19-depleted stem cell transplant. Receptor source: a boy between 2 and 10 years old with acute lymphoblastic leukemia, due to receive a stem cell transplant.

The chain carries TRBV18 and TRBJ2-3, with 15 bases fitting TRBD2. Germline V gene data show CDR1 as KGHSH and CDR2 as LQKENI. The CDR3 covers 16 residues. V lost 0 bases to trimming and J lost 5 bases; unmatched junction nucleotides: 0. CDR3 in amino acids: CASSPPGLAGGDTQYF. For the CDR3, the DNA is TGTGCCAGCTCACCACCGGGACTAGCGGGAGGAGATACGCAGTATTTT.

The gene calls are TRBV4-1 and TRBJ2-7; possible D gene TRBD2, 5 bases. The germline V and J ends were trimmed by 1 base and 0 bases, with 10 bases remaining between them. Germline V lookup: CDR1 MGHRA, CDR2 YSYEKL. This CDR3 is 15 amino acids long. The CDR3 loop is CASSQGSGVSYEQYF. CDR3 coding DNA: TGCGCCAGCAGCCAAGGATCCGGGGTCTCCTACGAGCAGTACTTC.

This clonotype was found many times. The chain carries TRBV7-2 and TRBJ2-7; no clear D gene. This CDR3 is 14 amino acids long. CDR1 and CDR2 from the germline V gene are SGHTA and FQGNSA. Trimming pared 2 bases from V and 1 base from J, leaving 9 bases between. CDR3 nucleotide sequence: TGTGCCAGCAGCTTATCTGACGGGTCCTACGAGCAGTACTTC. This codes for CASSLSDGSYEQYF.

This clonotype was seen repeatedly, ten times or more. The chain uses TRBV5-1 and TRBJ1-4; D possibly corresponds to TRBD1 (5 bases). The V and J ends lost 0 bases and 6 bases respectively, with 12 bases between them. This CDR3 contains 15 residues. Germline values: CDR1 SGHRS, CDR2 YFSETQ. CDR3 in amino acids: CASSLGGRSDEKLFF. Written as DNA, the CDR3 is TGCGCCAGCAGCTTGGGGGGCAGGAGCGATGAAAAACTGTTTTTT.

This chain uses TRBV6-4 with TRBJ2-1; D ambiguous. This CDR3 contains 16 residues. Trimming removed 0 bases at V and 5 bases at J, with 14 bases between. Germline V lookup: CDR1 MRHNA, CDR2 SNTAGT. Written as DNA, the CDR3 is TGTGCCAGCAGTGACTCTAGGGAAACCCTCCACAATGAGCAGTTCTTC. It yields the protein CASSDSRETLHNEQFF.

CDR3 loop: CASRLGENTEAFF. The CDR3 DNA sequence: TGTGCCAGCCGACTAGGGGAGAACACTGAAGCTTTCTTT. The chain links TRBV18 to TRBJ1-1; perhaps TRBD1 as D (5 bases). V was shortened by 8 bases and J by 1 base, with 11 bases between the two germline ends. The CDR3 loop spans 13 amino acids. Germline V gene sequence: CDR1 KGHSH, CDR2 LQKENI.

This clonotype has only a few counts. This chain connects TRBV5-5 to TRBJ2-7; D is possibly TRBD1 (6 bases). CDR3 length: 15 amino acids. Looked up from germline, CDR1 is SGHKS and CDR2 is YYEKEE (reference sequence). Trimming removed 4 bases from V and 3 bases from J, with 17 bases in between. The CDR3 reads CASSLGGPPDYEQYF. DNA for the CDR3: TGTGCCAGCAGCCTTGGGGGCCCCCCTGACTACGAGCAGTACTTC.

This clonotype has a handful of counts. The chain recombines TRBV5-1 with TRBJ1-1, with D maybe TRBD1 (6 bases). The V end lost 5 bases, the J end lost 2 bases, and 19 bases lay between the germline ends. Germline V gene lookup returns CDR1 SGHRS and CDR2 YFSETQ. This CDR3 comprises 16 residues. CDR3 coding DNA: TGCGCCAGCAGTCTGTCGGCAGGGGCCGTTAACACTGAAGCTTTCTTT. Its protein is CASSLSAGAVNTEAFF.

The table lists this clonotype with many counts. The rearrangement links TRBV10-3 to TRBJ1-2; D is unresolved. Germline values: CDR1 ENHRY, CDR2 SYGVKD. The CDR3 length is 14 residues. Trimming cost V 8 bases and J 3 bases, with 16 bases left between them. Here the CDR3 reads CAIVQSLADYGYTF. CDR3 bases: TGTGCCATCGTTCAGTCATTGGCAGACTATGGCTACACCTTC.

This clonotype came up a few times. The chain joins TRBV10-3 to TRBJ1-1, with 7 bases fitting TRBD1. CDR3 length: 17 amino acids. Germline V gene lookup returns CDR1 ENHRY and CDR2 SYGVKD. The J segment lost 0 bases and the V segment lost 5 bases, leaving 12 bases of the junction unmatched. CDR3 region: CAISNARDSPLNTEAFF. CDR3 nucleotide sequence: TGTGCCATCAGTAACGCCAGGGACAGCCCCTTGAACACTGAAGCTTTCTTT.

This clonotype was seen ten or more times. The chain combines TRBV5-1 with TRBJ2-3; 9 nucleotides line up with TRBD1. The trim removed 4 bases at V and 1 base at J, leaving 16 bases unmatched. The CDR3 is 19 residues long. Germline CDR1 reads SGHRS; CDR2 reads YFSETQ. The CDR3 DNA is TGCGCCAGCAGCCGAGGACAGGGGTCATCCAGACTAGGCACAGATACGCAGTATTTT. Translated, it gives CASSRGQGSSRLGTDTQYF.

This chain links TRBV5-1 with TRBJ1-4; no definite D call. The CDR3 extends over 15 amino acids. Between the trimmed V and J ends, which lost 4 bases and 10 bases, there was a span of 20 bases. Germline CDR1 SGHRS, CDR2 YFSETQ. Here the CDR3 DNA reads TGCGCCAGCAGCCCTATGACGGGGAAGGATAGAAAACTGTTTTTT. This translates into CASSPMTGKDRKLFF.

This clonotype has only a few counts. The J gene is TRBJ2-1, the V gene TRBV11-2, with 14 bases lining up with TRBD2. CDR3 length equals 16 residues. Germline lookup yields CDR1 SGHAT and CDR2 FQNNGV. The J segment lost 5 bases and the V segment lost 5 bases, leaving 5 bases of the junction unmatched. The CDR3 nucleotides are TGTGCCAGCAGCCCAATGGGACTAGCGGGGGACAATGAGCAGTTCTTC. Encoded protein: CASSPMGLAGDNEQFF.

This clonotype was seen many times. The CDR3 reads CATNRGGNYGYTF. The CDR3 DNA reads TGTGCCACCAACAGGGGAGGAAACTATGGCTACACCTTC. The chain has TRBV28 and TRBJ1-2; TRBD1 matches at 7 bases. Losses at the gene ends were 10 bases for V and 2 bases for J; bases not matched to a gene: 7. Germline CDR1 MDHEN, CDR2 SYDVKM. This CDR3 region has 13 residues.

This clonotype was observed many times. The chain couples TRBV12-3 or TRBV12-4 to TRBJ2-1, with 8 bases matching TRBD2. Unmatched junction bases numbered 5, after V lost 6 bases and J lost 7 bases. The CDR3 totals 13 residues. CDR3 coding DNA: TGTGCCAGCAGGAGACTAGCGTCGAATGAGCAGTTCTTC. Translating it yields CASRRLASNEQFF.

This clonotype was counted ten times or more. The rearrangement joins TRBV21-1 to TRBJ2-3; TRBD1 is the table's D call, not checked against the DNA. TRBV21-1 is flagged as a pseudogene. CDR3 size: 15 residues. CDR3: CASSKGRGPADTQYF. In DNA, the CDR3 is TGTGCCAGCAGCAAAGGACGGGGGCCAGCAGATACGCAGTATTTT.

There are a few counts of this clonotype. The chain recombines TRBV5-8 with TRBJ1-5; D gene unclear. The CDR3 sequence is 15 residues long. The V end was cut by 0 bases, the J end by 0 bases, with 7 bases between. Germline V CDR1 and CDR2: SGHTS, YDEGEE. CDR3: CASSLGHPSNQPQHF. CDR3 nucleotide sequence: TGTGCCAGCAGCTTGGGGCACCCTAGCAATCAGCCCCAGCATTTT. The full variable domain, completed using reference TRBV5-8 and TRBJ1-5, is EAGVTQSPTHLIKTRGQQATLRCSPISGHTSVYWYQQALGLGLQFLLWYDEGEERNRGNFPPRFSGRQFPNYSSELNVNALELEDSALYLCASSLGHPSNQPQHFGDGTRLSIL.

This clonotype was counted at least ten times. This chain joins TRBV28 and TRBJ2-7, with 8 bases matching TRBD2. Germline V lookup: CDR1 MDHEN, CDR2 SYDVKM. This CDR3 is 16 amino acids long. The J segment lost 3 bases and the V segment lost 6 bases, leaving 13 bases of the junction unmatched. The CDR3: CASRPGGKGHNYEQYF. CDR3 sequence (DNA): TGTGCCAGCAGGCCGGGGGGGAAGGGCCACAACTACGAGCAGTACTTC.

This clonotype was seen many times. The rearrangement uses TRBV24-1 and TRBJ1-5; a possible D gene is TRBD1 (6 bases). Deletions cut 9 bases from V and 5 bases from J, with 16 bases between. CDR1 and CDR2 from the germline V gene are KGHDR and SFDVKD. The CDR3 length is 14 residues. The CDR3 is CATQEGGLDQPQHF. The CDR3 DNA sequence: TGTGCCACCCAGGAGGGGGGTTTGGATCAGCCCCAGCATTTT.

This clonotype occurred many times. The gene calls are TRBV12-3 or TRBV12-4 and TRBJ1-1; D may be TRBD1 (6 bases). The CDR3 has 16 residues. The V end was cut by 3 bases, the J end by 5 bases, with 19 bases between. The CDR3 nucleotides are TGTGCCAGCAGTTTGGGGTTTACAGGGTATGTTACTGAAGCTTTCTTT. This gives the protein CASSLGFTGYVTEAFF.

This clonotype was picked up many times. The chain employs TRBV20-1 and TRBJ2-7; 9 bases line up with TRBD2. The V gene end was trimmed by 4 bases and the J gene end by 1 base; junction bases not matched to a gene: 2. CDR1 and CDR2 (germline): DFQATT, SNEGSKA (reference sequence). The CDR3 sequence is 13 residues long. The CDR3 here is CSATSGGSYEQYF. CDR3 DNA: TGCAGTGCTACCAGCGGGGGGTCCTACGAGCAGTACTTC.

This clonotype has at least ten counts. The V and J genes are TRBV2 and TRBJ2-1; 7 bases map to TRBD2. Germline lookup yields CDR1 SNHLY and CDR2 FYNNEI. The length of the CDR3 is 14 residues. V dropped 8 bases and J dropped 7; count of bases not matched to a gene: 11. As DNA, the CDR3 is TGTGCCAGCCGCCGGGACTATCCCGTGAATGAGCAGTTCTTC. Protein: CASRRDYPVNEQFF.

On this clonotype: Since no conserved phenylalanine or tryptophan closes the CDR3, a read error is the likely cause. The V gene is TRBV12-3 or TRBV12-4, the J gene TRBJ1-1; no clear D. V was pared by 6 bases and J by 0 bases, with 11 bases between. The CDR3 totals 14 residues. The CDR3 sequence: CASRTAQMNTEAFL. CDR3 coding DNA: TGTGCCAGCAGAACAGCTCAAATGAACACTGAAGCTTTCCTT.

This clonotype was observed many times. The V call is TRBV6-2 or TRBV6-3, the J call TRBJ2-1; 13 bases line up with TRBD2. The junction had 8 bases not matched to a gene; V was cut back by 6 bases and J by 15 bases. The CDR3 sequence is 13 residues long. CDR1 MNHEY and CDR2 SVGEGT come from the germline V gene. The CDR3 DNA reads as TGTGCCAGCAGAGAGGGACTAGCGGGACCCCCGTTCTTC. This sequence encodes CASREGLAGPPFF.

This clonotype was counted at least ten times. The chain has TRBV5-1 and TRBJ2-5; no clear D. Trimming removed 1 base at V and 1 base at J, with 8 bases between. CDR3 length: 14 residues. CDR1 is SGHRS and CDR2 is YFSETQ in the germline V gene. The CDR3 DNA is TGCGCCAGCAGCTTGTTGGCAGCCCAAGAGACCCAGTACTTC. Translating it yields CASSLLAAQETQYF.